Sequencing of this T cell receptor beta chain was carried out in a study of CDR3 diversity in severe acne. TCRdb redid the calling of the PCR reads with MiXCR, one entry per CDR3 protein. The table includes around 100,000 distinct CDR3 sequences, 51% detected once. The count of this clonotype is one. This CDR3 is 14 amino acids long. The germline gives CDR1 DFQATT, CDR2 SNEGSKA (reference sequence). The ends were cut back, 0 bases at V and 11 bases at J, with 17 bases in the middle. The clonotype was recovered from a male donor with acne. Sequencing was performed on blood. The J gene is TRBJ1-5, the V gene TRBV20-1; D call uncertain. As DNA, the CDR3 is TGCAGTGCTAGAGATGGAGGGCCCTACGAGACCCAGCATTTT. Its protein product is CSARDGGPYETQHF.